The clone carrying this TCR beta chain showed up many times. The antigen remains undetermined. This entry is derived from a study of early T cells in non-severe SARS-CoV-2 infection. Whole-study context: Sequencing of unsorted whole blood was done on bulk RNA, leaving chains unpaired.

Trimming took 0 bases from V and 1 from J, leaving 15 bases between them. This CDR3 is built from 17 residues. The germline CDR1 and CDR2 sequences are LGHNA and YSLEER. The library protocol tagged individual cDNA molecules with unique molecular identifiers. TCRdb ran MiXCR on the 5' RACE reads and lists one entry per CDR3 protein. The table includes fewer than 55,000 distinct CDR3 sequences, roughly 7% detected once. General study points: Missing private and CD4 specificities, VDJdb matching favored anti-spike CD8 responses.

The sequenced sample consisted of whole blood. The TCR comes from an adult who was a healthcare worker with PCR-confirmed SARS-CoV-2 infection or an uninfected control (not recorded which). The chain carries TRBV4-3 and TRBJ1-1, with no clear D. CDR3 sequence reads: CASSQDRPYIGNTEAFF. The CDR3 region has the DNA TGCGCCAGCAGCCAAGATCGCCCGTATATCGGGAACACTGAAGCTTTCTTT.